Following are 10 T cell receptor beta chains from one sample sequenced in a study of cytomegalovirus exposure and HLA in healthy donors. The PCR made use of 60 Vbeta and 13 Jbeta primers. Only in-frame clones appear in the TCRdb table, and some are missing; sequencing was by immunoSEQ multiplex PCR. The sample lists 82,000 or so clones, about a tenth occurring once. Sequencing was done on a sample of PBMCs. The receptor set was obtained from a man aged 55 to 70 in good health and CMV-seropositive.

The V gene is TRBV7-2, the J gene TRBJ1-3; TRBD1 agrees at 9 bases. This CDR3 is built from 16 residues. The germline V gene has CDR1 SGHTA and CDR2 FQGNSA. V was pared by 0 bases and J by 3 bases, with 3 bases of the junction left unmatched. CDR3 DNA: TGTGCCAGCAGCTTAGCCCCGGGACAGGGTGGAAACACCATATATTTT. The encoded protein is CASSLAPGQGGNTIYF.

This sequence joins TRBV9 and TRBJ2-5; D is perhaps TRBD2 (7 bases). The CDR3 has 14 residues. The V end was cut by 4 bases, the J end by 3 bases, with 13 bases between. Germline V gene sequence: CDR1 SGDLS, CDR2 YYNGEE. The CDR3 protein is CASSRGAVKETQYF. CDR3 coding DNA: TGTGCCAGCAGCCGGGGGGCAGTTAAAGAGACCCAGTACTTC.

The chain uses TRBV29-1 and TRBJ2-3; D may be TRBD1 (6 bases). The CDR3 loop spans 13 amino acids. Trimming left V 8 bases short and J 2 bases short, with 14 bases between. Germline CDR1 reads SQVTM; CDR2 reads ANQGSEA. The CDR3 loop is CSFGQLITDTQYF. In DNA form, the CDR3 reads TGCAGCTTTGGACAGCTAATCACAGATACGCAGTATTTT.

This clone showed up just a few times. The V call is TRBV27, the J call TRBJ1-1; a possible D gene is TRBD1 (5 bases). V lost 11 bases and J lost 0, with 10 bases in between. The CDR3 loop spans 12 amino acids. Germline V gene sequence: CDR1 MNHEY, CDR2 SMNVEV (reference sequence). The CDR3 bases are TGTGCCGCGGGGGGTCTGAACACTGAAGCTTTCTTT. Amino acid sequence: CAAGGLNTEAFF.

This clone turned up a few times. The chain recombines TRBV30 with TRBJ1-1; D is ambiguous. The length of the CDR3 is 12 residues. V dropped 3 bases and J dropped 2 bases, with 7 bases sitting between them. In germline, CDR1 is GTSNPN, CDR2 SVGIG (reference sequence). CDR3: CAWRQYNTEAFF. The CDR3 nucleotides read TGTGCCTGGAGACAGTATAACACTGAAGCTTTCTTT.

The J gene is TRBJ2-1, the V gene TRBV6-5; maybe TRBD1 (5 bases). V lost 7 bases, J lost 0 bases, and 7 bases lay in between. The CDR3 extends over 13 amino acids. Germline CDR1 MNHEY, CDR2 SVGAGI. CDR3 region: CASNQGSYNEQFF. For the CDR3, the DNA is TGTGCCAGCAACCAGGGCTCCTACAATGAGCAGTTCTTC.

V is TRBV19 and J is TRBJ2-6; TRBD2 is a possible D gene (5 bases). Looked up from germline, CDR1 is LNHDA and CDR2 is SQIVND (reference sequence). The CDR3 has 16 amino acids. V lost 1 base and J lost 1, with 8 bases in between. DNA of the CDR3: TGTGCCAGTAGTATAGGAGGGCGGTCTGGGGCCAACGTCCTGACTTTC. Protein sequence: CASSIGGRSGANVLTF.

The gene calls are TRBV5-1 and TRBJ2-3, with D unclear. Looked up from germline, CDR1 is SGHRS and CDR2 is YFSETQ. V was trimmed by 0 bases and J by 3 bases, leaving 11 bases between them. This CDR3 has 15 residues. CDR3 region: CASSLGASITDTQYF. CDR3 in DNA: TGCGCCAGCAGCTTGGGGGCCTCAATAACAGATACGCAGTATTTT.

The chain combines TRBV5-4 with TRBJ2-7; 7 nucleotides align to TRBD2. The CDR3 is 16 residues long. Per the germline V gene, CDR1 is SGHNT and CDR2 is YYREEE (reference sequence). The J segment lost 4 bases and the V segment lost 0 bases, leaving 10 bases of the junction unmatched. The CDR3 sequence: CASSLAVGGPGYEQYF. CDR3 in DNA: TGTGCCAGCAGCTTGGCAGTGGGAGGGCCAGGGTACGAGCAGTACTTC.

This clone has just a few counts. This rearrangement joins TRBV28 to TRBJ1-1; 7 bases align to TRBD1. CDR3 length: 15 residues. J gave up 1 base and V 2 bases, and 4 bases lay outside the gene matches. The germline V gene has CDR1 MDHEN and CDR2 SYDVKM. The CDR3 sequence is CASSLRGQPNTEAFF. The CDR3 nucleotides are TGTGCCAGCAGTTTAAGGGGGCAACCGAACACTGAAGCTTTCTTT.